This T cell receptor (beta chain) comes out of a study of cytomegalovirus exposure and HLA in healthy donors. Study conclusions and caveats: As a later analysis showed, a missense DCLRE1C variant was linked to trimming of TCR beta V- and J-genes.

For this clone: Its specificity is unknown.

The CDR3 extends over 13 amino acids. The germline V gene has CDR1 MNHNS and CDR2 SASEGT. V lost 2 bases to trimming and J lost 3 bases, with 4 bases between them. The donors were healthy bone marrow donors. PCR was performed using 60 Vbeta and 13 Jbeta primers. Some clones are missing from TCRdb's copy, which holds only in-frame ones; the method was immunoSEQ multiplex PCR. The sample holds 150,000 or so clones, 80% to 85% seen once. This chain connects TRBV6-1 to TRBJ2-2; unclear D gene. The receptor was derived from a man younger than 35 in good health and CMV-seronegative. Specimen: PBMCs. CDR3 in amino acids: CASSESYTGELFF. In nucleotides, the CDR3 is TGTGCCAGCAGTGAAAGCTACACCGGGGAGCTGTTTTTT.